The 7 T cell receptor beta chains listed next were all sequenced from one sample in a study of blood T cell repertoires in COVID-19. Produced via immunoSEQ multiplex PCR; TCRdb's table is partial and in-frame only. The table lists 99,000 or so clones, around 90% of them singletons. The specimen was peripheral blood. The receptors originated from a human donor in a cohort sampled during active COVID-19.

V is TRBV24-1 and J is TRBJ2-5; possible D gene TRBD2, 7 bases. CDR3 size: 13 residues. V lost 10 bases and J lost 1, with 12 bases in between. Germline V gene sequence: CDR1 KGHDR, CDR2 SFDVKD. The CDR3 region is CATGGGIQETQYF. In DNA form, the CDR3 reads TGTGCCACGGGAGGGGGAATCCAAGAGACCCAGTACTTC.

The V gene is TRBV5-1, the J gene TRBJ1-6, with D tentatively TRBD1 (5 bases). Germline V gene data show CDR1 as SGHRS and CDR2 as YFSETQ. V was trimmed by 0 bases and J by 10 bases, leaving 14 bases between them. This CDR3 region has 15 residues. In DNA, the CDR3 is TGCGCCAGCAGCTTGGCCGGGGGGTCGGAATCACCCCTCCACTTT. Its protein is CASSLAGGSESPLHF.

This chain joins TRBV6-5 and TRBJ2-2; D is possibly TRBD1 (5 bases). Trimming removed 2 bases from V and 9 bases from J, with 10 bases in between. The germline V gene encodes CDR1 MNHEY and CDR2 SVGAGI. This CDR3 region has 13 residues. Here the CDR3 reads CASSYRGGRELFF. The CDR3 coding sequence is TGTGCCAGCAGTTACAGGGGTGGACGGGAGCTGTTTTTT.

The chain combines TRBV4-2 with TRBJ1-6; 8 bases are shared with TRBD1. This CDR3 has 16 amino acids. The V segment lost 0 bases and the J segment 6 bases; nucleotides outside the gene matches: 4. In germline, CDR1 is LGHNA, CDR2 YNFKEQ. CDR3 in DNA: TGTGCCAGCAGCCAAGAACGGACAGGGCTTAATTCACCCCTCCACTTT. Its protein product is CASSQERTGLNSPLHF.

The rearrangement joins TRBV7-9 to TRBJ2-1; 8 bases are shared with TRBD2. Per germline, CDR1 SEHNR and CDR2 FQNEAQ (reference sequence). Germline trimming cut 1 base from V and 7 bases from J; bases unmatched to any gene: 6. The CDR3 has 15 amino acids. For the CDR3, the DNA is TGTGCCAGCAGCTTAGTGCGGGGGGCGGGTAATGAGCAGTTCTTC. Translation gives CASSLVRGAGNEQFF.

V is TRBV28 and J is TRBJ2-7, with 10 bases fitting TRBD1. This CDR3 is built from 14 residues. The germline V gene has CDR1 MDHEN and CDR2 SYDVKM. V was pared by 5 bases and J by 4 bases, with 5 bases of the junction left unmatched. The chain's CDR3 is CASSGQGDPYEQYF. CDR3 DNA sequence: TGTGCCAGCAGTGGACAGGGGGACCCTTACGAGCAGTACTTC.

The rearrangement joins TRBV5-1 to TRBJ2-7, with 9 bases aligning to TRBD1. V dropped 4 bases and J dropped 4; count of bases not matched to a gene: 9. The CDR3 is 15 residues long. The germline V gene has CDR1 SGHRS and CDR2 YFSETQ. The CDR3, as DNA: TGCGCCAGCAGCCGTCGGACAGGGGTAGGTTACGAGCAGTACTTC. Translating gives CASSRRTGVGYEQYF.